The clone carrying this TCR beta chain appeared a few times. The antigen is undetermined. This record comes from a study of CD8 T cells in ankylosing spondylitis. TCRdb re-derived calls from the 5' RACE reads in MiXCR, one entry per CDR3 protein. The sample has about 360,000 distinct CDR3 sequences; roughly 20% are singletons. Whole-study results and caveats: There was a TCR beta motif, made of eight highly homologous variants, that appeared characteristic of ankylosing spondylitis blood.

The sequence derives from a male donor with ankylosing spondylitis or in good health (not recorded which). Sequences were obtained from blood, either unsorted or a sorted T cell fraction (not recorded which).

The CDR3 sequence is CASSVSNEQFF. In nucleotides, the CDR3 is TGTGCCAGCAGTGTCTCCAATGAGCAGTTCTTC. The rearrangement links TRBV27 to TRBJ2-1; D remains unclear. V lost 5 bases and J lost 6, with 5 bases in between. The CDR3 is 11 residues long. Per the germline V gene, CDR1 is MNHEY and CDR2 is SMNVEV (reference sequence).